These 5 T cell receptor beta chains came from one sample sequenced in a study of graft-versus-host responses after intestinal transplantation. Some clones are missing from TCRdb's copy, which holds only in-frame ones; the method was immunoSEQ multiplex PCR. Seen here are tens of thousands of clones, roughly 94% observed once, and the top ten hold less than 0.65%. These receptors' antigens are unknown. This specimen consisted of unstimulated CD8+ T cells sorted from spleen or lymph node cells, obtained before intestinal transplant. The source of these receptors is a human donor who received an intestinal transplant.

This sequence joins TRBV5-8 and TRBJ1-5; 7 bases agree with TRBD1. The CDR3 extends over 17 amino acids. Trimming removed 3 bases from V and 9 bases from J; junction bases left unmatched: 18. From germline, CDR1 is SGHTS and CDR2 YDEGEE. The CDR3, as DNA: TGTGCCAGCAGCTCACCGGGACAGAGGTCCCGTTTGCGGCCCCAGCATTTT. Protein: CASSSPGQRSRLRPQHF.

The chain joins TRBV5-1 to TRBJ2-7, with a tentative D call TRBD1 (5 bases). V shed 1 base and J shed 3 bases, with 11 bases lying between them. The CDR3 runs 14 residues. In germline, CDR1 is SGHRS, CDR2 YFSETQ. The CDR3 region has the DNA TGCGCCAGCAGCTTGAGGCAGGGATTCTACGAGCAGTACTTC. As protein: CASSLRQGFYEQYF.

The chain uses TRBV7-9 and TRBJ2-7; D ambiguous. The V and J ends lost 5 bases and 3 bases respectively, with 11 bases between them. The CDR3 loop spans 13 amino acids. Germline V gene sequence: CDR1 SEHNR, CDR2 FQNEAQ (reference sequence). Here the CDR3 reads CASSPDGLYEQYF. DNA for the CDR3: TGTGCCAGCAGCCCCGACGGGCTCTACGAGCAGTACTTC.

Only one count was recorded for this clone. This chain uses TRBV7-9 with TRBJ2-1; TRBD1 matches 10 bases. Germline-derived CDR1 and CDR2 are SEHNR and FQNEAQ (reference sequence). The J segment lost 1 base and the V segment lost 1 base, leaving 4 bases of the junction unmatched. This CDR3 contains 17 residues. The CDR3 nucleotides read TGTGCCAGCAGCTTAGGGACAGGGGGGATATCCTACAATGAGCAGTTCTTC. It codes for CASSLGTGGISYNEQFF.

The V gene is TRBV19, the J gene TRBJ2-1; 9 positions match TRBD2. Germline V gene sequence: CDR1 LNHDA, CDR2 SQIVND (reference sequence). The CDR3 sequence is 15 residues long. Trimming at V came to 9 bases and at J to 6 bases, leaving 12 bases not matched to a gene. The CDR3 nucleotides are TGTGCCAGCAAGGTCACCGGGACTAGCAGCAATGAGCAGTTCTTC. It codes for CASKVTGTSSNEQFF.